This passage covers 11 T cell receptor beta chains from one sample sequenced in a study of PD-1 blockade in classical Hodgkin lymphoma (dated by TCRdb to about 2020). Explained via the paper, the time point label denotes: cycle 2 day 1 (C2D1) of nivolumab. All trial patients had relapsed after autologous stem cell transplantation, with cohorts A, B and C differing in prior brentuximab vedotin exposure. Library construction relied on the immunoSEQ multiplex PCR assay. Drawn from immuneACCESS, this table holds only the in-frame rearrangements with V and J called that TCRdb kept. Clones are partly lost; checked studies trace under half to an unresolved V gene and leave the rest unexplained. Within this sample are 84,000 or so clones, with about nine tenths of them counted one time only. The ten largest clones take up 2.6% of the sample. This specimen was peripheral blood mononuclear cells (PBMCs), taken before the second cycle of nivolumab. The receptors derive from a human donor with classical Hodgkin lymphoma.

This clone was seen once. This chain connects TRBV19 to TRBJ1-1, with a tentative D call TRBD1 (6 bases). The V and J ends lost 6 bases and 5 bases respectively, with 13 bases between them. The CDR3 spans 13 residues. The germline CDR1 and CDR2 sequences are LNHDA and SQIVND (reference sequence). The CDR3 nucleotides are TGTGCCAGTAGCGGCAGGGGTTTGACTGAAGCTTTCTTT. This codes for CASSGRGLTEAFF. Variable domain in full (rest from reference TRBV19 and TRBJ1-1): DGGITQSPKYLFRKEGQNVTLSCEQNLNHDAMYWYRQDPGQGLRLIYYSQIVNDFQKGDIAEGYSVSREKKESFPLTVTSAQKNPTAFYLCASSGRGLTEAFFGQGTRLTVV.

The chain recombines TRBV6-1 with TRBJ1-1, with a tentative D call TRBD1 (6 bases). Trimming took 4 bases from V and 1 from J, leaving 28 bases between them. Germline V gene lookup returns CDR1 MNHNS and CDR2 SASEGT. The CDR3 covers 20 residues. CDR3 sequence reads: CASSGPTQAFRGERNTEAFF. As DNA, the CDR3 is TGTGCCAGCAGTGGCCCCACTCAGGCTTTCAGGGGCGAACGGAACACTGAAGCTTTCTTT.

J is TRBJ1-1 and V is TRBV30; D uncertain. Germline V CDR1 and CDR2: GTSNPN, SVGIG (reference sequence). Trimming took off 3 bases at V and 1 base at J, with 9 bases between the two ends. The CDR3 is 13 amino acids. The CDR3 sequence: CAWRKGSNTEAFF. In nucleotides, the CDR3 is TGTGCCTGGAGGAAGGGCTCGAACACTGAAGCTTTCTTT. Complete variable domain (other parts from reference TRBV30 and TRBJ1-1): SQTIHQWPATLVQPVGSPLSLECTVEGTSNPNLYWYRQAAGRGLQLLFYSVGIGQISSEVPQNLSASRPQDRQFILSSKKLLLSDSGFYLCAWRKGSNTEAFFGQGTRLTVV.

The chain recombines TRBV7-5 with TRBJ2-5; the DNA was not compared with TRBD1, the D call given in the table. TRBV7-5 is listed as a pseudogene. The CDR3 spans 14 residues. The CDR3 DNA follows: TGTGCCAGAAGCTTAAAGGGGGTTGTGGAGACCCAGTACTTC. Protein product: CARSLKGVVETQYF.

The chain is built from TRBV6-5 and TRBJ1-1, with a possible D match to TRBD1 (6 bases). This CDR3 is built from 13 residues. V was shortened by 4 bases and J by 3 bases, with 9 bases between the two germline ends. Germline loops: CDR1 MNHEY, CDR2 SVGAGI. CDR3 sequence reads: CASSSRTDTEAFF. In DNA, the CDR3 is TGTGCCAGCAGTTCCCGGACAGACACTGAAGCTTTCTTT.

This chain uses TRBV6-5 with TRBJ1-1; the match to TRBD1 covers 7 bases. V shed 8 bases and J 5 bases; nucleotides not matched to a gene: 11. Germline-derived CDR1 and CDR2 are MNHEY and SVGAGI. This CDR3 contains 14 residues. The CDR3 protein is CASQRRQGGTEAFF. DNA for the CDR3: TGTGCCAGCCAGCGTCGACAGGGCGGGACTGAAGCTTTCTTT.

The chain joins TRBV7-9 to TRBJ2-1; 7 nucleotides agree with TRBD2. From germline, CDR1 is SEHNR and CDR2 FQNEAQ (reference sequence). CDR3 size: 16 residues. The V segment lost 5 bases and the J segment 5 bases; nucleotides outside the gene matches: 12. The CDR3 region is CASSPRDWRGNNEQFF. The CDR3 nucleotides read TGTGCCAGCAGCCCCAGGGATTGGCGGGGGAACAATGAGCAGTTCTTC. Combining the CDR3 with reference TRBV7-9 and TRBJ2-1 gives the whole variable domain DTGVSQNPRHKITKRGQNVTFRCDPISEHNRLYWYRQTLGQGPEFLTYFQNEAQLEKSRLLSDRFSAERPKGSFSTLEIQRTEQGDSAMYLCASSPRDWRGNNEQFFGPGTRLTVL.

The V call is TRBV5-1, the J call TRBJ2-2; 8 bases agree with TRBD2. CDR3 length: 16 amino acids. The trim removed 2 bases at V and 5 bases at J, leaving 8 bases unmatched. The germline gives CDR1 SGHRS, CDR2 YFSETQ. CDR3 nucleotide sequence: TGCGCCAGCAGCTTTGTCTCGCGCGGGGGGACCGGGGAGCTGTTTTTT. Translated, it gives CASSFVSRGGTGELFF.

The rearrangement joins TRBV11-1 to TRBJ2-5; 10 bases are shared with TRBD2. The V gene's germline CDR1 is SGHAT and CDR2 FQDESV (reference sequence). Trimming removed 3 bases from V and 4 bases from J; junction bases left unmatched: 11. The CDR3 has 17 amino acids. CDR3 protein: CASSLFGLAVEGETQYF. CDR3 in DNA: TGTGCCAGCAGCTTGTTCGGACTAGCGGTGGAAGGAGAGACCCAGTACTTC.

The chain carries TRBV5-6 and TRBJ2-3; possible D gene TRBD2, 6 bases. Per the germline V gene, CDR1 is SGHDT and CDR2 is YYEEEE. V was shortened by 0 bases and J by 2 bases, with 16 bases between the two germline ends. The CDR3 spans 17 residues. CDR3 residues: CASSLATSLKFTDTQYF. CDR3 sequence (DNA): TGTGCCAGCAGCTTGGCCACTAGCCTTAAGTTCACAGATACGCAGTATTTT. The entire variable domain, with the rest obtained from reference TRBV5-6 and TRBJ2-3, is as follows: DAGVTQSPTHLIKTRGQQVTLRCSPKSGHDTVSWYQQALGQGPQFIFQYYEEEERQRGNFPDRFSGHQFPNYSSELNVNALLLGDSALYLCASSLATSLKFTDTQYFGPGTRLTVL.

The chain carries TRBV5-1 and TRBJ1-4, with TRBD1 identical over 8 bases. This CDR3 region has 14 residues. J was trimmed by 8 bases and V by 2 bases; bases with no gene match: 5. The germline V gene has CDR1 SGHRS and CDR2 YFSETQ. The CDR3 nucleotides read TGCGCCAGCAGCTTCGGCAGGGGGCAAGAAAAACTGTTTTTT. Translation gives CASSFGRGQEKLFF.